Detailed here is one T cell receptor beta chain. Its antigen is currently not known. Base qualities were left out, and no much larger clone turns up one base away. The 39 donors, aged about 6 to 100 years, were systemically healthy Caucasian individuals from Russia. Each donor gave approximately 9.4 milliliters of peripheral blood, drawn into EDTA-treated Vacutainer tubes. Ficoll-Paque density-gradient centrifugation was used to isolate PBMCs, with at least 6.5 million per sample. Total RNA, at least 6 micrograms per sample, was extracted from PBMCs with Trizol reagent. For every donor, flow cytometry on a PBMC aliquot measured the percentage of naive CD45RAhigh/CD27high T cells. The data were obtained in a study of blood T cells in healthy people across ages (dated by TCRdb to 2015 to 2017). With regard to the full study: In model experiments, template switching captured roughly one uniquely barcoded TCR beta cDNA molecule for every two T cells. Two additional independent replicas of 1 million unique cDNA reads from the same blood draw were analyzed for two donors (one aged 18 to 29 and one aged 80 or older). The donors were divided into four age groups: young (average around 16 years), middle-aged (under 40), aged (under 70) and long-lived (about 84). Age-related changes in TCR beta repertoire diversity were measured in the study by deep sequencing normalized with unique cDNA molecular identifiers.

Germline trimming: 2 bases from V, 0 bases from J; junction bases outside gene matches: 4. From a lookup of the germline V gene, CDR1 and CDR2 are SGHTA and FQGNSA. Taken from cysteine to phenylalanine, the CDR3 has 16 residues. The retained sequence is limited to the CDR3, 48 bases, with the frame set at the first base. Library method: 5' RACE. The sequencing machine was an Illumina HiSeq 2500. A second PCR of roughly 7 to 12 cycles was run with a J-beta primer mix and a sample-barcoded 5' primer. A unique molecular identifier was introduced onto each TCR beta cDNA molecule by a template-switch 5' adaptor carrying 12 random nucleotides. At least 2.5 million CDR3-containing paired-end reads were obtained from each sample. The Mint cDNA synthesis kit, primed by a TRBC-specific oligonucleotide, was used to synthesize first-strand cDNA from all RNA. All cDNA was treated with uracil-DNA glycosylase and then went through a first 18-cycle PCR with the universal primers M1SS and BC2_uni_R. Per the original workflow: Each sample was normalized by randomly selecting 1 million high-quality reads, each carrying a distinct molecular identifier. Instead of being binned into consensus sequences, reads that shared molecular identifiers were thrown out. MiTCR, with a Q25 quality threshold and the strictest error-elimination algorithm, was used for CDR3 identification, clonotype clustering and error correction. A nonparametric unseen species model using Euler transformation provided a lower-bound estimate of total TCR beta diversity. TCRdb trimmed the raw reads at Q25, called clones with MiXCR and kept productive beta chains. Records with the same CDR3 protein are collapsed into one entry carrying the most frequent genes and DNA. The V and J calls and clone size are TCRdb's, not the authors'. The sample includes hundreds of thousands of distinct CDR3 sequences, with 25% to 30% observed a single time. Of the sample, 2.5% to 3.5% is held by the ten largest clones.

General findings and caveats noted by the study authors: Total diversity estimates from one million sequenced T cells were considered lower bounds and underestimates. Because donor CMV infection status was unknown, age-related changes in expanded clonotypes were potentially confounded. Bulk unsorted PBMC profiling prevented conclusive comparison of naive and antigen-experienced compartments. Compared with the aged group, the long-lived group had more naive CD4+ T cells, fewer expanded clones and increased TCR diversity, suggesting age selection. A strong correlation was found between observed TCR beta diversity and the percentage of naive T cells measured by flow cytometry. Observed TCR beta diversity per million T cells fell roughly linearly with age, and a significant reduction was already apparent by age roughly 40.

The same sample was also used in a study of T cells of mothers and their children. From that second study: The donors were nine systemically healthy Caucasian individuals, made up of three mothers and their six children. cDNA synthesis consumed the entire amount of extracted RNA, loaded at approximately 1.6 ug RNA in each 15 ul reaction. In the second PCR, the M1S primer introduced both the sample barcodes and 2-4 random nucleotides. Each mother yielded over 8.5 million TCR beta CDR3 reads and each child roughly 2.9 million reads. Thymic selection shapes the output of TCR recombination in a similar way in related and unrelated pairs, and inherited differences have a minor effect. Normalized repertoire overlap was always slightly but never significantly higher in related than unrelated mother-child pairs. No persistent microchimeric T cell clones were found, with a detection sensitivity of 85 to 100 clones per million clonotypes. To look for features that set related mother-child pairs apart from unrelated individuals, the researchers ran deep NGS to compare the TCR beta repertoires of mothers and children. Mothers averaged roughly 40 +/- 4 years of age and children averaged around 10 +/- 4 years. After adapters were ligated using NEBNext reagents, the libraries underwent 100+100 nt paired-end sequencing on an Illumina HiSeq 2000. To prevent cross-contamination, the mother and child libraries were prepared a month apart and were sequenced in separate runs. Each donor had between 500,000 and 2,000,000 distinct TCR beta clonotypes identified. Naive TCR beta clonotypes were estimated from low-frequency clonotypes matched to each donor's FACS-determined naive share, without sorting.

Material: blood. Here the chain combines TRBV7-2 and TRBJ1-3, and TRBD1 aligns with 7 junction nucleotides. The clonotype comes from a boy younger than 18 in good health. The CDR3 protein: CASSLTGVLSGNTIYF. The sequenced DNA: TGTGCCAGCAGCTTAACAGGGGTGCTCTCTGGAAACACCATATATTTT.